These 29 T cell receptor beta chains originate from one sample sequenced in a study of regulatory T cells in long-lasting Graves disease. With iRepertoire HTBI primers and Arm-PCR of CDR3 regions, TCR beta libraries were built. TCRdb re-called the multiplex PCR reads with MiXCR, one entry per CDR3 protein. This repertoire shows fewer than 500,000 distinct CDR3 sequences, 16% found once; its top ten account for about 12%. Indicated time point: newly diagnosed GD, antithyroid drugs for less than 3 months. Scientists built the TCR library using RNA that was extracted from PBMCs. These data also featured in a second study, about T cells in Graves' hyperthyroidism and ophthalmopathy.

The specimen was peripheral blood mononuclear cells (PBMCs), collected at new diagnosis, from a patient treated with antithyroid drugs. All receptors derive from a man in his forties with Graves disease.

This clonotype was detected many times. The gene calls are TRBV10-3 and TRBJ2-7; the D gene is possibly TRBD1 (5 bases). The CDR3 is 12 amino acids. V was clipped by 6 bases and J by 5 bases, with 11 bases between them. Germline loops: CDR1 ENHRY, CDR2 SYGVKD. CDR3 bases: TGTGCCATCAGCCAGGGTATGGACGAGCAGTACTTC. This encodes CAISQGMDEQYF.

This clonotype was counted between two and nine times. In this CDR3 the conserved last residue, phenylalanine or tryptophan, is missing, so a read error is likely. The J gene is TRBJ1-4, the V gene TRBV6-1; the D is unclear. CDR3 length: 14 amino acids. Deletions cut 2 bases from V and 5 bases from J, with 9 bases between. CDR1 is MNHNS, CDR2 SASEGT, per germline. The CDR3 sequence is CASSEWEVNEKLFS. Written as DNA, the CDR3 is TGTGCCAGCAGTGAATGGGAGGTCAATGAAAAACTGTTTTCT.

As regards this clonotype: This may come from a read error, since a much larger clone is one base off. The rearrangement joins TRBV30 to TRBJ1-3, with D unresolved. Trimming took off 6 bases at V and 11 bases at J, with 29 bases between the two ends. Germline CDR1 GTSNPN, CDR2 SVGIG (reference sequence). The CDR3 runs 16 residues. CDR3 sequence: CACTLKGTAVGNAIYF. In nucleotides, the CDR3 is TGTGCCTGCACACTCAAGGGCACTGCCGTCGGGAACGCCATATATTTT.

This clonotype has a handful of counts. The junction departs from germline at one end; a sequencing error may be responsible. V usage is TRBV27 and J usage is TRBJ2-5; D gene ambiguous. The DNA end is a closer match to TRBJ2-1, so the J assignment may be wrong. CDR3 length: 15 residues. The V gene's germline CDR1 is MNHEY and CDR2 SMNVEV (reference sequence). CDR3 sequence: CASSLRWGTYNGQFF. The CDR3 nucleotides read TGTGCCAGCAGTTTACGGTGGGGAACTTACAATGGGCAGTTCTTC.

This clonotype has at least ten counts. The chain has TRBV6-1 and TRBJ2-7, with 14 bases aligning to TRBD2. The J segment lost 6 bases and the V segment lost 7 bases, leaving 20 bases of the junction unmatched. This CDR3 is 19 amino acids long. Germline CDR1 MNHNS, CDR2 SASEGT. In nucleotides, the CDR3 is TGTGCCAGCATCCAACTCGAGACTAGCGGGAGGGCCGAGGAGGGCGAGCAGTACTTC. Amino acid sequence: CASIQLETSGRAEEGEQYF.

At least ten counts were recorded for this clonotype. The chain employs TRBV18 and TRBJ2-2; 12 positions match TRBD2. Germline CDR1 KGHSH, CDR2 LQKENI. The CDR3 totals 17 residues. The ends lost 2 bases at V and 2 bases at J; junction bases unmatched: 3. In nucleotides, the CDR3 is TGTGCCAGCTCACCAACTAGCGGGAGGATCAACACCGGGGAGCTGTTTTTT. Its protein product is CASSPTSGRINTGELFF.

This clonotype was counted many times. This rearrangement joins TRBV30 to TRBJ2-2; 12 positions match TRBD2. This CDR3 is built from 15 residues. In germline, CDR1 is GTSNPN, CDR2 SVGIG (reference sequence). V dropped 2 bases and J dropped 8; count of bases not matched to a gene: 6. The CDR3 DNA reads TGTGCCTGGAGTAATCTAGCGGGAGGGCCAGGGGAGCTGTTTTTT. Protein sequence: CAWSNLAGGPGELFF.

This clonotype showed up many times. V gene TRBV29-1 combines with J gene TRBJ2-1; TRBD2 matches at 7 bases. CDR1 SQVTM and CDR2 ANQGSEA come from the germline V gene. The CDR3 has 13 residues. Trimming took 6 bases from V and 10 from J; bases not matched to a gene: 12. The CDR3 spells CSVRPDTSAEQFF. In nucleotides, the CDR3 is TGCAGCGTCCGTCCCGATACTAGCGCCGAGCAGTTCTTC.

The table lists this clonotype with many counts. This chain uses TRBV28 with TRBJ2-3; 10 bases match TRBD1. The J segment lost 9 bases and the V segment lost 5 bases, leaving 14 bases of the junction unmatched. Germline-derived CDR1 and CDR2 are MDHEN and SYDVKM. The CDR3 has 16 residues. The CDR3 spells CASSMGTGDPSLTQYF. CDR3 DNA: TGTGCCAGCAGTATGGGGACAGGGGACCCGTCGTTGACGCAGTATTTT.

V is TRBV2 and J is TRBJ2-1, with TRBD2 matching over 8 bases. V lost 5 bases, J lost 7 bases, and 13 bases stayed unmatched. This CDR3 has 16 residues. Per germline, CDR1 SNHLY and CDR2 FYNNEI. The DNA for the CDR3 is TGTGCCAGCAGTCACGGAGGGACTAGTAGGATGAATGAGCAGTTCTTC. This gives the protein CASSHGGTSRMNEQFF.

Ten or more counts support this clonotype. This chain connects TRBV20-1 to TRBJ2-1; D remains unclear. Germline V gives CDR1 DFQATT, CDR2 SNEGSKA (reference sequence). This CDR3 contains 14 residues. With 3 bases removed from V and 1 base from J, the gap between germline ends came to 10 bases. The CDR3 loop is CSASSMVSYNEQFF. CDR3 DNA sequence: TGCAGTGCTAGCTCTATGGTGTCCTACAATGAGCAGTTCTTC.

This clonotype has ten or more counts. The CDR3 loop is CASSLVLAGKYEQYF. The CDR3 coding sequence is TGTGCCAGCAGCTTAGTTTTAGCGGGAAAATACGAGCAGTACTTC. The chain links TRBV7-2 to TRBJ2-7; 8 bases align to TRBD2. CDR1 is SGHTA and CDR2 is FQGNSA in the germline V gene. CDR3 length equals 15 residues. The junction had 6 bases not matched to a gene; V was cut back by 1 base and J by 4 bases.

To note about this clonotype: A much larger clone lies a single base off, so this may be a read error. V is TRBV6-2 or TRBV6-3 and J is TRBJ2-7; 13 nucleotides agree with TRBD2. CDR1 is MNHEY and CDR2 is SVGEGT in the germline V gene. V shed 6 bases, J shed 8 bases, and the junction held 7 bases outside the gene matches. The CDR3 has 14 amino acids. CDR3 nucleotide sequence: TGTGCCAGCAGCGCTACTAGCGGGAGGGTCAAGCAGTACTTC. This encodes CASSATSGRVKQYF.

This clonotype was seen many times. CDR3 DNA: TGTGCCTGGAGTGTATCCGGGATCTCCTACGAGCAGTACTTC. It is translated as CAWSVSGISYEQYF. This rearrangement joins TRBV30 to TRBJ2-7, with D maybe TRBD2 (5 bases). Between the trimmed V and J ends, which lost 0 bases and 0 bases, there was a span of 9 bases. The CDR3 has 14 amino acids. Per germline, CDR1 GTSNPN and CDR2 SVGIG (reference sequence).

This clonotype was counted ten times or more. This rearrangement joins TRBV6-1 to TRBJ2-7; TRBD1 matches 10 bases. The CDR3 has 14 residues. The V segment lost 2 bases and the J segment 6 bases; nucleotides outside the gene matches: 4. Germline V gives CDR1 MNHNS, CDR2 SASEGT. DNA for the CDR3: TGTGCCAGCAGTGAAAGGGACAGGGGAACCGAGCAGTACTTC. This codes for CASSERDRGTEQYF.

The rearrangement uses TRBV15 and TRBJ2-1, with 8 bases lining up with TRBD2. Trimming removed 0 bases from V and 6 bases from J; junction bases left unmatched: 4. The CDR3 consists of 15 residues. The germline V gene encodes CDR1 LNHNV and CDR2 YYDKDF (reference sequence). In nucleotides, the CDR3 is TGTGCCACCAGCAGAGATCTCGGGAGGGCCAATGAGCAGTTCTTC. This sequence encodes CATSRDLGRANEQFF. Complete variable domain (other parts from reference TRBV15 and TRBJ2-1): DAMVIQNPRYQVTQFGKPVTLSCSQTLNHNVMYWYQQKSSQAPKLLFHYYDKDFNNEADTPDNFQSRRPNTSFCFLDIRSPGLGDTAMYLCATSRDLGRANEQFFGPGTRLTVL.

As for this clonotype: A single base separates this from a much larger clone, so it may be a read error. This sequence joins TRBV30 and TRBJ2-1; D ambiguous. This CDR3 spans 10 amino acids. Germline-derived CDR1 and CDR2 are GTSNPN and SVGIG (reference sequence). With 5 bases removed from V and 9 bases from J, the gap between germline ends came to 8 bases. As DNA, the CDR3 is TGTGCCTGGGTCGGCACTGAGCAGTTCTTC. Translation: CAWVGTEQFF.

This clonotype has at least ten counts. The rearrangement joins TRBV9 to TRBJ2-7, with 10 bases identical to TRBD1. The CDR3 runs 15 residues. Germline V lookup: CDR1 SGDLS, CDR2 YYNGEE. V trimming: 4 bases; J trimming: 4 bases; junction bases outside the gene matches: 8. The DNA of the CDR3 is TGTGCCAGCAGCCCCAAGGGACAGGGGTTGTACGAGCAGTACTTC. It specifies CASSPKGQGLYEQYF.

This clonotype came up many times. The chain joins TRBV28 to TRBJ2-5; 7 bases are shared with TRBD2. CDR3 length: 14 residues. The junction had 4 bases not matched to a gene; V was cut back by 3 bases and J by 3 bases. CDR1 MDHEN and CDR2 SYDVKM come from the germline V gene. This chain's CDR3 is CASSFGGSEETQYF. The CDR3 nucleotides are TGTGCCAGCAGTTTCGGGGGGTCAGAAGAGACCCAGTACTTC.

Here the CDR3 DNA reads TGTGCCAGCAGTTTAAAAGGGGATAATTCACCCCTCCACTTT. This sequence encodes CASSLKGDNSPLHF. The V and J genes are TRBV12-3 or TRBV12-4 and TRBJ1-6, with D possibly TRBD1 on 5 matching bases. There are 14 residues in the CDR3. V was trimmed by 2 bases and J by 5 bases, leaving 7 bases between them.

The sample holds many counts of this clonotype. The rearrangement links TRBV20-1 to TRBJ2-7, with D unresolved. The CDR3 has 13 amino acids. V was cut by 7 bases and J by 1 base, with 14 bases left in between. Germline CDR1 DFQATT, CDR2 SNEGSKA (reference sequence). Here the CDR3 reads CSGMPGVSYEQYF. The DNA of the CDR3 is TGCAGTGGGATGCCAGGCGTATCCTACGAGCAGTACTTC.

The chain combines TRBV16 with TRBJ1-1; D unclear. Germline V gene sequence: CDR1 KGHSY, CDR2 FQNENV. The CDR3 totals 13 residues. The ends were cut back, 4 bases at V and 5 bases at J, with 11 bases in the middle. Here the CDR3 reads CASSLSEATEAFF. The DNA of the CDR3 is TGTGCCAGCAGCCTCTCGGAAGCGACTGAAGCTTTCTTT.

The rearrangement joins TRBV19 to TRBJ2-1; TRBD1 agrees at 9 bases. V gave up 7 bases and J gave up 7 bases; unmatched junction bases: 5. The germline V gene has CDR1 LNHDA and CDR2 SQIVND (reference sequence). The CDR3 has 13 residues. CDR3 nucleotide sequence: TGTGCCAGTAAGCACAGGGGGCCGAATGAGCAGTTCTTC. Its protein product is CASKHRGPNEQFF.

This clonotype appeared many times. The V gene is TRBV7-6, the J gene TRBJ2-7; D might be TRBD2 (5 bases). Trimming shortened V by 5 bases and J by 3 bases, and 11 bases separated the two germline ends. The CDR3 is 13 amino acids. CDR1 and CDR2 from the germline V gene are SGHVS and FNYEAQ. CDR3 sequence reads: CASSQTSGYEQYF. The CDR3 nucleotides are TGTGCCAGCAGCCAGACCAGCGGCTACGAGCAGTACTTC.

This clonotype has a count of ten or more. V is TRBV9 and J is TRBJ1-6, with 7 bases aligning to TRBD1. This CDR3 has 16 amino acids. Germline V gene sequence: CDR1 SGDLS, CDR2 YYNGEE. V shed 2 bases, J shed 7 bases, and the junction held 9 bases outside the gene matches. The CDR3 DNA follows: TGTGCCAGCAGCGTCCTAGACAGGGCGGGGAATTCACCCCTCCACTTT. Encoded protein: CASSVLDRAGNSPLHF.

This clonotype was counted ten times or more. The chain joins TRBV11-2 to TRBJ2-6, with no clear D. Per germline, CDR1 SGHAT and CDR2 FQNNGV. Trimming took off 2 bases at V and 0 bases at J, with 14 bases between the two ends. CDR3 size: 18 residues. CDR3 sequence: CASSLIVSGASGANVLTF. In nucleotides, the CDR3 is TGTGCCAGCAGCTTAATTGTCTCCGGAGCCTCTGGGGCCAACGTCCTGACTTTC.

This clonotype occurred many times. The V gene is TRBV11-3, the J gene TRBJ2-2, with D maybe TRBD1 (6 bases). The germline V gene has CDR1 SGHNT and CDR2 YENEEA. V was pared by 2 bases and J by 6 bases, with 13 bases between. The CDR3 is 15 amino acids. The CDR3 loop reads CASSLRAGEAGELFF. The CDR3 DNA reads TGTGCCAGCAGCTTAAGGGCAGGGGAAGCCGGGGAGCTGTTTTTT.

This clonotype has ten or more counts. CDR3 in DNA: TGTGCCAGCAGCTTAGGCCTGGGGGGAGCCAAAAACATTCAGTACTTC. Its translation: CASSLGLGGAKNIQYF. V and J are TRBV7-9 and TRBJ2-4; a weak D match, TRBD2 (6 bases). CDR3 length: 16 residues. Per germline, CDR1 SEHNR and CDR2 FQNEAQ (reference sequence). Deletions cut 1 base from V and 0 bases from J, with 10 bases between.

The chain links TRBV19 to TRBJ2-1; TRBD1 matches 9 bases. Germline V CDR1 and CDR2: LNHDA, SQIVND (reference sequence). Trimming removed 11 bases from V and 2 bases from J; junction bases left unmatched: 4. CDR3 length: 13 residues. The chain's CDR3 is CACTGGPYNEQFF. In DNA, the CDR3 is TGTGCCTGCACAGGGGGCCCCTACAATGAGCAGTTCTTC.